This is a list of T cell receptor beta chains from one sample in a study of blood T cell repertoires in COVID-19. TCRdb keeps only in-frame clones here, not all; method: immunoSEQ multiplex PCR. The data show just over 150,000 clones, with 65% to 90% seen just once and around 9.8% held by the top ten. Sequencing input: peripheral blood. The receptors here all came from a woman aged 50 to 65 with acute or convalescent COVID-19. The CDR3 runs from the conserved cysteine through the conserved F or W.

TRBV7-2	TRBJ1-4	CASSYLPQAKDEKLFF
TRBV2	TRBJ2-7	CASRFPDGSGVEQYF
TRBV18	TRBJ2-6	CASSSRQDPSGANVLTF
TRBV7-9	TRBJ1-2	CASSERDRDGYTF
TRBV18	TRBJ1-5	CASSPGGGQPQHF
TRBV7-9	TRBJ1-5	CASNQGTGNQPQHF
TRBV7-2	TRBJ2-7	CASSVGHQTREQYF
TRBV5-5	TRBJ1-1	CASSSGQGLNTEAFF
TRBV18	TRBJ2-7	CASSQTREAVYEQYF
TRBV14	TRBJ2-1	CASSQTLAGVLNEQFF
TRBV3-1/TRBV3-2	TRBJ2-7	CASLTGGVDSYEQYF
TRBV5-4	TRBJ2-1	CASSGVAGGSKSSYNEQFF
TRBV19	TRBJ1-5	CASSMGGGPGQPQHF